This T cell receptor (beta chain) was found in a study of radiotherapy plus CTLA-4 blockade in lung cancer. Study details: Among enrolled patients, under 20% responded and 31% achieved disease control. General observations from the study: Clones of tumor-derived TCRs expanded in blood after radiotherapy plus ipilimumab. Response was reportedly best predicted by early blood T cell clone dynamics, with interferon-beta.

Germline values: CDR1 SNHLY, CDR2 FYNNEI. V shed 5 bases and J shed 0 bases, with 11 bases lying between them. CDR3 length: 14 amino acids. Libraries were prepared by immunoSEQ multiplex PCR; TCRdb keeps only in-frame clonotypes and omits some of them. This repertoire shows about 26,000 clones, around four fifths found once; its top ten account for 20% to 25%. Concerning this clone: Antigen unknown.

The chain couples TRBV2 to TRBJ2-7, with D possibly TRBD1 on 6 matching bases. The source material was peripheral blood, sampled from a patient treated with radiotherapy plus ipilimumab. The sequence was obtained from a human donor with non-small cell lung cancer that progressed on radiotherapy plus ipilimumab. In DNA, the CDR3 is TGTGCCAGCAGTCAGGGGCCTAACTCCTACGAGCAGTACTTC. Encoded protein: CASSQGPNSYEQYF.